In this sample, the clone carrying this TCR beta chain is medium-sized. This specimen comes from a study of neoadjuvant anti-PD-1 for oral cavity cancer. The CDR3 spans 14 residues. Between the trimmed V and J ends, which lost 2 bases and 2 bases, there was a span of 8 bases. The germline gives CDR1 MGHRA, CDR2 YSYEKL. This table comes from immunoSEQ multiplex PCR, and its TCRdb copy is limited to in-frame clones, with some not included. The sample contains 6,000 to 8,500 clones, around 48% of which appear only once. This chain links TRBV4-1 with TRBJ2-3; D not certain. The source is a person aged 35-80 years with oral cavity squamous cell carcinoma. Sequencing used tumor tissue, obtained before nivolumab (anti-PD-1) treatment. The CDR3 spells CASSQSLLTDTQYF. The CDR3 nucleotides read TGCGCCAGCAGCCAAAGCCTTCTCACAGATACGCAGTATTTT.